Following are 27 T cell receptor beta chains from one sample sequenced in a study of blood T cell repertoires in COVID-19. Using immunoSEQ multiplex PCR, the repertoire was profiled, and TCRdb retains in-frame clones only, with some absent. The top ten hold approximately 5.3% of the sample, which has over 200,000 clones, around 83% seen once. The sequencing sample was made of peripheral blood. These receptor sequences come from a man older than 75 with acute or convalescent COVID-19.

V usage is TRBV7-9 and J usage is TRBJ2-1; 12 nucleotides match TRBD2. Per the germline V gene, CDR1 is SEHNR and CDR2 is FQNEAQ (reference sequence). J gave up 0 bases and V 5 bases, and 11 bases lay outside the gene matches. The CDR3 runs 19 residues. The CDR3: CASSTDLAGGYSSYNEQFF. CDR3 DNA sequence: TGTGCCAGCAGCACCGACCTAGCGGGGGGGTATAGCTCCTACAATGAGCAGTTCTTC.

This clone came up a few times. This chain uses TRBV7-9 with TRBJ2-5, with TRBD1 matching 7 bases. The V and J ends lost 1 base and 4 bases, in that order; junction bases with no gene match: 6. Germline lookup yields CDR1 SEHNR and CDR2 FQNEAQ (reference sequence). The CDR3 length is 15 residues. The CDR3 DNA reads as TGTGCCAGCAGCTTAGGAGGGGGCTGGGGAGAGACCCAGTACTTC. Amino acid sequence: CASSLGGGWGETQYF.

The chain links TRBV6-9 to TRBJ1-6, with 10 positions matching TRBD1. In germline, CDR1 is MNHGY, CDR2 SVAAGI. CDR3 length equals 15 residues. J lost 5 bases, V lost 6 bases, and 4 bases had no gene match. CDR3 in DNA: TGTGCCAGCAGGGAAGGGACAGGGGATAATTCACCCCTCCACTTT. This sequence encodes CASREGTGDNSPLHF.

The CDR3 sequence is CASSHGGGSYEQYF. CDR3 in DNA: TGTGCCAGCAGCCACGGAGGTGGGAGTTACGAGCAGTACTTC. The chain is built from TRBV11-2 and TRBJ2-7, with D possibly being TRBD2 (5 bases). CDR1 and CDR2 (germline): SGHAT, FQNNGV. V was clipped by 5 bases and J by 4 bases, with 15 bases between them. The CDR3 is made up of 14 amino acids.

The CDR3 nucleotides read TGCGCCAGCAGCTTGGCCGGGACAGGGGACGAGACCCAGTACTTC. This gives the protein CASSLAGTGDETQYF. This sequence joins TRBV5-1 and TRBJ2-5, with 10 bases lining up with TRBD1. Losses at the gene ends were 0 bases for V and 5 bases for J; bases not matched to a gene: 4. This CDR3 region has 15 residues. The germline V gene encodes CDR1 SGHRS and CDR2 YFSETQ.

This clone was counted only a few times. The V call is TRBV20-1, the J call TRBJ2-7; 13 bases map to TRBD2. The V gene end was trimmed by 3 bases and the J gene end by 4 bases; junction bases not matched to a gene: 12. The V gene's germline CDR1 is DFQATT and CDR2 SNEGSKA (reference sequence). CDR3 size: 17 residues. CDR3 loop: CSASPSRTSGSGYEQYF. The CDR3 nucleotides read TGCAGTGCTAGTCCAAGCCGGACTAGCGGGAGTGGGTACGAGCAGTACTTC.

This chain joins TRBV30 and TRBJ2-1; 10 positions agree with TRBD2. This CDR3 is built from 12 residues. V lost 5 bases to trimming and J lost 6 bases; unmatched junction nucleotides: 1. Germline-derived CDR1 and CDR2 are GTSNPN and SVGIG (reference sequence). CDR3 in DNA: TGTGCCTGGGAGCGGGGGGGCAATGAGCAGTTCTTC. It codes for CAWERGGNEQFF.

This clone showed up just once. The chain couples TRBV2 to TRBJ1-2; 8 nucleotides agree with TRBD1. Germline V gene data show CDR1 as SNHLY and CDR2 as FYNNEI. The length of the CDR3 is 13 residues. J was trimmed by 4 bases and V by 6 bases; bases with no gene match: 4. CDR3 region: CASSPGGPYGYTF. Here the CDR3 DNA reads TGTGCCAGCAGCCCAGGGGGCCCCTATGGCTACACCTTC.

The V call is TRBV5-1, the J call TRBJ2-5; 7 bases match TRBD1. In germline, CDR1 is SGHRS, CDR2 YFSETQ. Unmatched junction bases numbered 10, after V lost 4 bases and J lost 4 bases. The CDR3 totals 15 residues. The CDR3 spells CASSITGDRGETQYF. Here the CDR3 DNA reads TGCGCCAGCAGCATTACAGGGGACCGAGGAGAGACCCAGTACTTC.

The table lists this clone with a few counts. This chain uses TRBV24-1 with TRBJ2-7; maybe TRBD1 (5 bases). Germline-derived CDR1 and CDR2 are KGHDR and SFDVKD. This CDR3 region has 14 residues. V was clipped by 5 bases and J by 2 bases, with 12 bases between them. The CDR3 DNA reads TGTGCCACCAGTGTACAGGACGGTGCCTACGAGCAGTACTTC. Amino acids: CATSVQDGAYEQYF.

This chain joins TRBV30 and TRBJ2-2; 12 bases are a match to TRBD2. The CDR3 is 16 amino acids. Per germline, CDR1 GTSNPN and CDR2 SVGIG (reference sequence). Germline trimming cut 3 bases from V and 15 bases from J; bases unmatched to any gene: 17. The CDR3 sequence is CAWRSRDWASGRAVFF. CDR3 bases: TGTGCCTGGAGGTCTCGAGACTGGGCTAGCGGGAGGGCGGTGTTTTTT.

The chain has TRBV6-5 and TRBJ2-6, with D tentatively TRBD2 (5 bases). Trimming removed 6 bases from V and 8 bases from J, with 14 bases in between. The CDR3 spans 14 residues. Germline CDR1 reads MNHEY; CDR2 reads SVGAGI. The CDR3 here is CASRSSRGTNVLTF. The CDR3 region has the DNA TGTGCCAGCAGGTCCTCACGGGGAACCAACGTCCTGACTTTC.

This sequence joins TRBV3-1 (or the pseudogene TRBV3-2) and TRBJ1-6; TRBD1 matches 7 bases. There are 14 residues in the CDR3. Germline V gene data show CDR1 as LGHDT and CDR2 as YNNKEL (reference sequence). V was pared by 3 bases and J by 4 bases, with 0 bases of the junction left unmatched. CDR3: CASSQTGYNSPLHF. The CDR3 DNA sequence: TGTGCCAGCAGCCAGACAGGGTATAATTCACCCCTCCACTTT.

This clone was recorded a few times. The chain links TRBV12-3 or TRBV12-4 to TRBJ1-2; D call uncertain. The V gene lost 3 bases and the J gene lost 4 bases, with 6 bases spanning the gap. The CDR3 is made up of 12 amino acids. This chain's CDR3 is CASSFAAYGYTF. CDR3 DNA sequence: TGTGCCAGCAGTTTTGCGGCCTATGGCTACACCTTC.

The CDR3 DNA follows: TGTGCCAGCAAAAGACCCGGGACAGGGTTCAACGAGCAGTACTTC. It codes for CASKRPGTGFNEQYF. The chain carries TRBV28 and TRBJ2-7, with 9 bases aligning to TRBD1. This CDR3 spans 15 amino acids. Germline V CDR1 and CDR2: MDHEN, SYDVKM. J gave up 5 bases and V 7 bases, and 12 bases lay outside the gene matches.

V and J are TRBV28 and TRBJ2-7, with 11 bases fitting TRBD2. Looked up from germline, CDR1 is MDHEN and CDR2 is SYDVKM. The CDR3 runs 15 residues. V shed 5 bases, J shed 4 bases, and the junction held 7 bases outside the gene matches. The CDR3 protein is CASSPSSGGIYEQYF. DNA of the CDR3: TGTGCCAGCAGTCCCTCTAGCGGGGGGATTTACGAGCAGTACTTC.

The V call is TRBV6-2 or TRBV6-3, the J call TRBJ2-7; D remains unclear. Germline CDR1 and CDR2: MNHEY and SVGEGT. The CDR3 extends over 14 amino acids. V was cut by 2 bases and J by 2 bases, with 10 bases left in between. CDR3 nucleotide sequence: TGTGCCAGCAGTTACGCAGTGGCCCCCTACGAGCAGTACTTC. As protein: CASSYAVAPYEQYF.

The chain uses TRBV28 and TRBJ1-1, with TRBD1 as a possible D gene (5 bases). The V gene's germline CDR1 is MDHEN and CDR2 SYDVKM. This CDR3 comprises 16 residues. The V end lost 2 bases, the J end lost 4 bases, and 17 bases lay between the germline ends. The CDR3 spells CASSLLGEPGVTEAFF. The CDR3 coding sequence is TGTGCCAGCAGTTTACTGGGCGAGCCGGGGGTCACTGAAGCTTTCTTT.

Here the CDR3 reads CASSWTGNSPLHF. As DNA, the CDR3 is TGTGCCAGCAGCTGGACAGGGAATTCACCCCTCCACTTT. The rearrangement joins TRBV2 to TRBJ1-6; 8 positions match TRBD1. Germline V lookup: CDR1 SNHLY, CDR2 FYNNEI. This CDR3 is built from 13 residues. The V and J ends lost 6 bases and 7 bases, in that order; junction bases with no gene match: 2.

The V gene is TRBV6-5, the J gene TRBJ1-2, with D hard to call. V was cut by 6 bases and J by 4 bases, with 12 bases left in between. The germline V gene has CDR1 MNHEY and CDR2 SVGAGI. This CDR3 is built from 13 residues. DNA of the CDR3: TGTGCCAGCAGAGCGGCGGCATTCTATGGCTACACCTTC. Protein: CASRAAAFYGYTF.

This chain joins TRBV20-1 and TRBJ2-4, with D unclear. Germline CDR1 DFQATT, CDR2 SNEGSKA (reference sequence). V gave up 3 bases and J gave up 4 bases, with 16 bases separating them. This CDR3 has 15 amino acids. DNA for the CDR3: TGCAGTGCTAGTCCCTTGTCCGGTTTTAAAAACATTCAGTACTTC. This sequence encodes CSASPLSGFKNIQYF.

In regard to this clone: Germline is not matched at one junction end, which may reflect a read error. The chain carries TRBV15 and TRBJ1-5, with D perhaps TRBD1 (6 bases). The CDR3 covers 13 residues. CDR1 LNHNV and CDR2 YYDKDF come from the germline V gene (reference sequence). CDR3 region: CATSGDRNQPQHF. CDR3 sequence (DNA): TGTGCCACCAGCGGAGACAGGAATCAGCCCCAGCATTTT.

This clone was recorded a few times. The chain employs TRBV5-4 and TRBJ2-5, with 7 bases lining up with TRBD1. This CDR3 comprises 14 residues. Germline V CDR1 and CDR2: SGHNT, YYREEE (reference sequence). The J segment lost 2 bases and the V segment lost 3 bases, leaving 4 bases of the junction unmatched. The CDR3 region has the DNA TGTGCCAGCAGCTGGACAGGTCGGCAAGAGACCCAGTACTTC. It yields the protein CASSWTGRQETQYF.

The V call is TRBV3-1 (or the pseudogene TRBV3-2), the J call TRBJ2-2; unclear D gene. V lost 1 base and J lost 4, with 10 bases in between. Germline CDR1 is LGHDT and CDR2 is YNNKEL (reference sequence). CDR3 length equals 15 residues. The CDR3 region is CASSQAVTLTGELFF. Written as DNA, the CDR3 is TGTGCCAGCAGCCAAGCCGTGACTCTCACCGGGGAGCTGTTTTTT.

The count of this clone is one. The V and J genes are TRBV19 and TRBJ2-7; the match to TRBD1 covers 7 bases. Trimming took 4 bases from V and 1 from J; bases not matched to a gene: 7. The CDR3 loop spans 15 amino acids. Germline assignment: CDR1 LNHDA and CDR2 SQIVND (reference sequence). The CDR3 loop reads CASSSTRDSSYEQYF. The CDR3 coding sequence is TGTGCCAGTAGTAGCACCCGGGACAGTTCCTACGAGCAGTACTTC.

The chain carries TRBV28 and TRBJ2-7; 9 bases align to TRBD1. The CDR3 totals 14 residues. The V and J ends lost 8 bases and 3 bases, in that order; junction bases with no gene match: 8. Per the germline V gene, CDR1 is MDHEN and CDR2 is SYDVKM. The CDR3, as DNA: TGTGCCAGCTGCCGGGACAGGGCCCTCTACGAGCAGTACTTC. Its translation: CASCRDRALYEQYF.

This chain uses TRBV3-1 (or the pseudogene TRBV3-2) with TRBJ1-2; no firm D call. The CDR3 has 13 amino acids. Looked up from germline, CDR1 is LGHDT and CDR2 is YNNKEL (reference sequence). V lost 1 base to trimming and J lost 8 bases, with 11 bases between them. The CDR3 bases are TGTGCCAGCAGCCAAGGCGGGGTCTGGGGCTACACCTTC. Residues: CASSQGGVWGYTF.